This TCR beta chain appears in the sequencing data of a study of spatial heterogeneity in lung cancer. Study overall: An average of more than ten raw reads was observed per unique TCR and UMI combination.

Concerning this clonotype itself: Its antigen remains unknown.

The CDR3 loop spans 13 amino acids. Germline loops: CDR1 LGHDT, CDR2 YNNKEL (reference sequence). V was clipped by 0 bases and J by 4 bases, with 6 bases between them. Via MiXCR, TCRdb re-called the 5' RACE reads, giving one row per CDR3 protein. The sample holds 10,000 to 15,000 distinct CDR3 sequences, 14% seen once. Noted time point: sample taken at primary tumor resection. Whole RNA was taken from tumor, nontumor lung or frozen PBMC; it was then sequenced unsorted. Whole-study findings and limits: Ubiquitous expanded tumor TCRs were observed in blood more at resection than follow-up.

The chain combines TRBV3-1 with TRBJ1-2; the D is unclear. The material was PBMCs, obtained at surgery. The sequence was obtained from a male donor with early-stage non-small cell lung cancer. CDR3 in amino acids: CASSQDGIYGYTF. CDR3 bases: TGTGCCAGCAGCCAAGATGGCATCTATGGCTACACCTTC. Drawing the rest from reference TRBV3-1 and TRBJ1-2, the complete variable domain is DTAVSQTPKYLVTQMGNDKSIKCEQNLGHDTMYWYKQDSKKFLKIMFSYNNKELIINETVPNRFSPKSPDKAHLNLHINSLELGDSAVYFCASSQDGIYGYTFGSGTRLTVV.